The entry below describes one T cell receptor (beta chain). Its specificity is not known. This specimen comes from a study of cytomegalovirus exposure and HLA in healthy donors. Whole-study results and caveats: Specificity of a few CMV-associated chains for CMV antigens was verified in vitro.

V lost 2 bases and J 4 bases, leaving 6 bases between the germline ends. CDR1 and CDR2 from the germline V gene are SGHTA and FQGNSA. This CDR3 is 12 amino acids long. Assay: immunoSEQ multiplex PCR; the TCRdb copy retains only in-frame clones and omits some. The data show 250,000 to 400,000 clones, with approximately 91% seen just once and around 0.88% held by the top ten. This chain connects TRBV7-2 to TRBJ2-7; no reliable D call. The sequenced sample was PBMCs. This clonotype was sampled from a man aged 30-40 years in good health and CMV-seronegative. Here the CDR3 DNA reads TGTGCCAGCAGCTTATCGTTATACGAGCAGTACTTC. Translation gives CASSLSLYEQYF.